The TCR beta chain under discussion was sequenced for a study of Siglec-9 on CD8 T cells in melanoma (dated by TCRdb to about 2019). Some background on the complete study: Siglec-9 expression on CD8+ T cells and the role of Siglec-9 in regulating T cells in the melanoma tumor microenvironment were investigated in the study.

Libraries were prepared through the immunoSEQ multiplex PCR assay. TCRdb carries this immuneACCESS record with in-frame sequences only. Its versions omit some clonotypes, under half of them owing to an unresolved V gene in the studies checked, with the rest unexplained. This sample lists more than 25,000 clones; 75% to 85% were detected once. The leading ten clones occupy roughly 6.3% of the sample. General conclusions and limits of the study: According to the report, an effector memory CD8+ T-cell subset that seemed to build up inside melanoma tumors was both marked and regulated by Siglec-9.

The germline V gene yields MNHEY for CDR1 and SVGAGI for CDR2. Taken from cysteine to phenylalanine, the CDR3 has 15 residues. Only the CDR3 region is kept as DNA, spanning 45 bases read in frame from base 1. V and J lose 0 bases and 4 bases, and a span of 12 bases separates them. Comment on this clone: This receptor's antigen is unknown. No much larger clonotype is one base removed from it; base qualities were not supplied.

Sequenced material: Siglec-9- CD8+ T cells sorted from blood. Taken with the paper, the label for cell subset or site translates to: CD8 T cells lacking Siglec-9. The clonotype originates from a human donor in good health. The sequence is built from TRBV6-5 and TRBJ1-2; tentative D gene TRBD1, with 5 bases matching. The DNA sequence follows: TGTGCCAGCAGTTACTCGCAGGGAAAAGGCTATGGCTACACCTTC. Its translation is CASSYSQGKGYGYTF.